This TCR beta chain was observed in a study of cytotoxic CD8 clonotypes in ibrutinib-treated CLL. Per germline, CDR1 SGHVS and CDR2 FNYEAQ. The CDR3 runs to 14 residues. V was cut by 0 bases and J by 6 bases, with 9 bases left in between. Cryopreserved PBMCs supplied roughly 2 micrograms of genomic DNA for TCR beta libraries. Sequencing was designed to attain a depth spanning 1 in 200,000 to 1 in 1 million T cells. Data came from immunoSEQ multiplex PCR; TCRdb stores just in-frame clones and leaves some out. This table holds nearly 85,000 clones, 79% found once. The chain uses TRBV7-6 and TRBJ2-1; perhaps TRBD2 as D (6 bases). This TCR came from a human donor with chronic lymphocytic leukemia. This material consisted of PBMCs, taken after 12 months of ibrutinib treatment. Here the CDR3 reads CASSLAASVNEQFF. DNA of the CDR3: TGTGCCAGCAGCTTAGCGGCTAGCGTCAATGAGCAGTTCTTC.